A single sample is the source of the 13 T cell receptor beta chains below, sequenced in a study of cytomegalovirus exposure and HLA in healthy donors. The primer mix had 60 Vbeta and 13 Jbeta primers. Libraries were prepared by immunoSEQ multiplex PCR; TCRdb keeps only in-frame clonotypes and omits some of them. The sample yields 110,000 to 150,000 clones, roughly four fifths seen once. The source material was PBMCs. These receptors all stem from a woman between 40 and 55 years old in good health and CMV-seronegative.

This rearrangement joins TRBV7-2 to TRBJ2-1; 8 bases agree with TRBD2. The CDR3 runs to 14 residues. CDR1 SGHTA and CDR2 FQGNSA come from the germline V gene. Unmatched junction bases numbered 0, after V lost 1 base and J lost 4 bases. Here the CDR3 DNA reads TGTGCCAGCAGCTTAGGCGGGAGGTACAATGAGCAGTTCTTC. Its translation is CASSLGGRYNEQFF.

The chain combines TRBV18 with TRBJ1-5, with D possibly TRBD1 on 5 matching bases. Germline CDR1 reads KGHSH; CDR2 reads LQKENI. This CDR3 is built from 13 residues. V was pared by 0 bases and J by 6 bases, with 6 bases between. This chain's CDR3 is CASSPPGVQPQHF. Written as DNA, the CDR3 is TGTGCCAGCTCACCACCAGGGGTTCAGCCCCAGCATTTT.

The chain employs TRBV7-2 and TRBJ2-1; 8 nucleotides line up with TRBD1. The CDR3 length is 15 residues. V dropped 6 bases and J dropped 9; count of bases not matched to a gene: 13. Germline V lookup: CDR1 SGHTA, CDR2 FQGNSA. The CDR3 sequence is CASSPGQGWWSEQFF. In DNA, the CDR3 is TGTGCCAGCAGTCCAGGACAGGGATGGTGGAGTGAGCAGTTCTTC.

The chain uses TRBV5-1 and TRBJ2-1; 10 nucleotides agree with TRBD2. Germline CDR1 and CDR2: SGHRS and YFSETQ. V lost 4 bases and J lost 3; bases outside the gene matches: 13. The CDR3 sequence is 18 residues long. CDR3 sequence: CASSVPSGSSQFYNEQFF. As DNA, the CDR3 is TGCGCCAGCAGCGTCCCTAGCGGGAGTTCCCAATTCTACAATGAGCAGTTCTTC.

In regard to this clone: The sample carries other DNA sequences with the same CDR3. The chain couples TRBV5-1 to TRBJ2-1, with D maybe TRBD2 (5 bases). The CDR3 is 12 residues long. V was pared by 0 bases and J by 8 bases, with 6 bases between. Per the germline V gene, CDR1 is SGHRS and CDR2 is YFSETQ. The DNA of the CDR3 is TGCGCCAGCAGCTTGGTGAGGGATGAGCAGTTCTTC. Protein: CASSLVRDEQFF.

In its sample, this clone was seen a few times. The chain employs TRBV7-8 and TRBJ1-4; 8 positions agree with TRBD1. Trimming removed 5 bases from V and 0 bases from J; junction bases left unmatched: 8. The CDR3 is 17 residues long. Germline assignment: CDR1 SGHVS and CDR2 FQNEAQ. CDR3 in amino acids: CASSLRRGLSTNEKLFF. For the CDR3, the DNA is TGTGCCAGCAGCCTTCGCAGGGGGCTCTCAACTAATGAAAAACTGTTTTTT. Filled out from reference TRBV7-8 and TRBJ1-4, the complete variable domain reads GAGVSQSPRYKVAKRGQDVALRCDPISGHVSLFWYQQALGQGPEFLTYFQNEAQLDKSGLPSDRFFAERPEGSVSTLKIQRTQQEDSAVYLCASSLRRGLSTNEKLFFGSGTQLSVL.

The chain links TRBV7-6 to TRBJ2-7, with 8 bases fitting TRBD2. The V gene end was trimmed by 4 bases and the J gene end by 6 bases; junction bases not matched to a gene: 8. Germline loops: CDR1 SGHVS, CDR2 FNYEAQ. The CDR3 totals 14 residues. CDR3 coding DNA: TGTGCCAGCAGCTCATGGACTAGCCGCGGCGAGCAGTACTTC. As protein: CASSSWTSRGEQYF.

The chain joins TRBV28 to TRBJ1-1; 9 bases fit TRBD1. Trimming took 5 bases from V and 6 from J; bases not matched to a gene: 7. The length of the CDR3 is 14 residues. Germline CDR1 and CDR2: MDHEN and SYDVKM. Here the CDR3 DNA reads TGTGCCAGCAGTCAAACAGGGGGCAGCCCTGAAGCTTTCTTT. Amino acids: CASSQTGGSPEAFF.

CDR3 in DNA: TGTGCCAGCAGCCCACTGAGCGTTTCCGGGGAGCTGTTTTTT. Translating it yields CASSPLSVSGELFF. The V and J genes are TRBV11-1 and TRBJ2-2; no clear D gene. The germline V and J ends were trimmed by 5 bases and 6 bases, with 13 bases remaining between them. This CDR3 contains 14 residues. The germline V gene encodes CDR1 SGHAT and CDR2 FQDESV (reference sequence).

The chain employs TRBV7-2 and TRBJ1-5, with 8 bases identical to TRBD1. From germline, CDR1 is SGHTA and CDR2 FQGNSA. This CDR3 is built from 15 residues. V dropped 5 bases and J dropped 7; count of bases not matched to a gene: 10. The CDR3: CASSTAQGAWQPQHF. Here the CDR3 DNA reads TGTGCCAGCAGCACCGCGCAGGGGGCATGGCAGCCCCAGCATTTT.

The V and J genes are TRBV29-1 and TRBJ2-3; weak D call: TRBD2 (5 bases). Trimming shortened V by 2 bases and J by 10 bases, and 7 bases separated the two germline ends. The CDR3 totals 10 residues. Germline V gene data show CDR1 as SQVTM and CDR2 as ANQGSEA. The CDR3 sequence is CSVENGAQYF. As DNA, the CDR3 is TGCAGCGTTGAAAACGGGGCGCAGTATTTT.

The sample holds a few counts of this clone. The rearrangement links TRBV28 to TRBJ1-2, with D uncertain. The CDR3 contains 15 residues. The V end lost 2 bases, the J end lost 6 bases, and 16 bases lay between the germline ends. Germline CDR1 reads MDHEN; CDR2 reads SYDVKM. CDR3: CASSLVSGRRDGYTF. CDR3 DNA sequence: TGTGCCAGCAGTTTAGTGTCCGGGAGGAGGGATGGCTACACCTTC.

The V call is TRBV18, the J call TRBJ2-7; D might be TRBD1 (6 bases). V was shortened by 6 bases and J by 2 bases, with 17 bases between the two germline ends. The CDR3 covers 15 residues. Germline lookup yields CDR1 KGHSH and CDR2 LQKENI. The CDR3 DNA sequence: TGTGCCAGCTCTTCTTCGACAGGCGCTACCTACGAGCAGTACTTC. The encoded protein is CASSSSTGATYEQYF.